Shown below are 12 T cell receptor beta chains from a single sample sequenced in a study of spatial heterogeneity in lung cancer. From the 5' RACE reads, TCRdb called clonotypes with MiXCR, one entry per CDR3 protein. Here the sample spans around 13,000 distinct CDR3 sequences, roughly 6.6% being singletons. Their recognized antigens are unknown. Time point meaning: sample taken at primary tumor resection. Study-level findings and limits: Tumors with more nonsynonymous mutations had more expanded intratumoral alpha and beta TCRs.

Sample: lung tumor tissue, taken at surgery. The receptor set was obtained from a female donor with early-stage non-small cell lung cancer.

The CDR3 reads CASSPGTVVGYTF. The CDR3 bases are TGTGCCAGCAGCCCAGGGACCGTGGTTGGCTACACCTTC. The chain employs TRBV2 and TRBJ1-2; D is possibly TRBD1 (5 bases). The length of the CDR3 is 13 residues. The germline gives CDR1 SNHLY, CDR2 FYNNEI. V was shortened by 6 bases and J by 7 bases, with 15 bases between the two germline ends.

By share of the sample, this clonotype is medium-sized. The rearrangement joins TRBV5-1 to TRBJ2-6; D is possibly TRBD2 (5 bases). From germline, CDR1 is SGHRS and CDR2 YFSETQ. Trimming took 4 bases from V and 0 from J, leaving 5 bases between them. This CDR3 is 14 amino acids long. The CDR3 here is CASSGSSGANVLTF. CDR3 coding DNA: TGCGCCAGCAGCGGGAGCTCTGGGGCCAACGTCCTGACTTTC. The whole variable domain, filled in from reference TRBV5-1 and TRBJ2-6, reads KAGVTQTPRYLIKTRGQQVTLSCSPISGHRSVSWYQQTPGQGLQFLFEYFSETQRNKGNFPGRFSGRQFSNSRSEMNVSTLELGDSALYLCASSGSSGANVLTFGAGSRLTVL.

This clonotype was counted many times. V is TRBV20-1 and J is TRBJ2-1, with a tentative D call TRBD2 (6 bases). V was trimmed by 5 bases and J by 8 bases, leaving 16 bases between them. Per germline, CDR1 DFQATT and CDR2 SNEGSKA (reference sequence). The CDR3 is made up of 13 amino acids. CDR3 in DNA: TGCAGTGCTGGCCGGGACTTAGCGGATGAGCAGTTCTTC. It translates to CSAGRDLADEQFF.

This clonotype ranks as medium-sized. The rearrangement links TRBV27 to TRBJ2-2; D remains unclear. The CDR3 has 11 residues. Between the trimmed V and J ends, which lost 10 bases and 6 bases, there was a span of 9 bases. Germline values: CDR1 MNHEY, CDR2 SMNVEV (reference sequence). CDR3 in DNA: TGTGCCACCCTCTTAGCCGGGGAGCTGTTTTTT. This gives the protein CATLLAGELFF.

The table lists this clonotype with many counts. J is TRBJ2-7 and V is TRBV5-1; TRBD2 agrees at 15 bases. With 4 bases clipped from V and 5 bases from J, the junction kept 10 bases outside the gene matches. The length of the CDR3 is 17 residues. The germline gives CDR1 SGHRS, CDR2 YFSETQ. DNA for the CDR3: TGCGCCAGCAGCCACGGACTAGCGGGAGGGCTAGGGGACGAGCAGTACTTC. Encoded protein: CASSHGLAGGLGDEQYF.

By share of the sample, this clonotype is medium-sized. This rearrangement joins TRBV7-9 to TRBJ2-1; a weak D match, TRBD2 (6 bases). V dropped 6 bases and J dropped 6 bases, with 15 bases sitting between them. CDR3 length: 14 residues. Per the germline V gene, CDR1 is SEHNR and CDR2 is FQNEAQ (reference sequence). Written as DNA, the CDR3 is TGTGCCAGCAGTCCCGCGATGGGGGGCAATGAGCAGTTCTTC. Its protein product is CASSPAMGGNEQFF.

This clonotype is termed medium-sized. J is TRBJ1-2 and V is TRBV7-2; D call uncertain. The germline V gene encodes CDR1 SGHTA and CDR2 FQGNSA. The V and J ends lost 2 bases and 0 bases respectively, with 7 bases between them. This CDR3 spans 14 amino acids. CDR3 DNA sequence: TGTGCCAGCAGCTTACTCATCGCTAACTATGGCTACACCTTC. Protein: CASSLLIANYGYTF.

This clonotype was seen at least ten times. In DNA form, the CDR3 reads TGTGCCAGCAATTTTGGGCGCGGCTCCTATAATTCACCCCTCCACTTT. This gives the protein CASNFGRGSYNSPLHF. The V and J genes are TRBV28 and TRBJ1-6; D is unresolved. Germline V gene data show CDR1 as MDHEN and CDR2 as SYDVKM. The CDR3 totals 16 residues. Between the trimmed V and J ends, which lost 7 bases and 0 bases, there was a span of 13 bases.

This clonotype was found a few times. The chain is built from TRBV6-5 and TRBJ2-7, with 7 bases lining up with TRBD1. The CDR3 is 15 amino acids. Germline trimming cut 3 bases from V and 3 bases from J; bases unmatched to any gene: 8. From germline, CDR1 is MNHEY and CDR2 SVGAGI. CDR3 DNA: TGTGCCAGCAGTTATAACAGGGGCCCGGGCTACGAGCAGTACTTC. This sequence encodes CASSYNRGPGYEQYF.

The chain is built from TRBV20-1 and TRBJ1-5; a weak D match, TRBD1 (5 bases). The CDR3 length is 16 residues. Germline CDR1 is DFQATT and CDR2 is SNEGSKA (reference sequence). V was shortened by 6 bases and J by 2 bases, with 20 bases between the two germline ends. DNA for the CDR3: TGCAGTGCCCCCCCGGGGCAGGGACTCGGCAATCAGCCCCAGCATTTT. Translating gives CSAPPGQGLGNQPQHF.

This clonotype was counted ten times or more. This chain connects TRBV20-1 to TRBJ2-7; 9 bases fit TRBD1. This CDR3 has 14 amino acids. CDR1 and CDR2 from the germline V gene are DFQATT and SNEGSKA (reference sequence). V shed 6 bases, J shed 2 bases, and the junction held 8 bases outside the gene matches. Here the CDR3 DNA reads TGCAGTGCCAGAACCCGGACAGGGGCCTACGAGCAGTACTTC. It translates to CSARTRTGAYEQYF.

This clonotype is deemed medium-sized. The chain uses TRBV7-2 and TRBJ2-5; D uncertain. The germline V gene has CDR1 SGHTA and CDR2 FQGNSA. The ends were cut back, 0 bases at V and 3 bases at J, with 5 bases in the middle. This CDR3 has 13 residues. CDR3 region: CASSLARKETQYF. In DNA, the CDR3 is TGTGCCAGCAGCTTAGCGCGAAAAGAGACCCAGTACTTC.